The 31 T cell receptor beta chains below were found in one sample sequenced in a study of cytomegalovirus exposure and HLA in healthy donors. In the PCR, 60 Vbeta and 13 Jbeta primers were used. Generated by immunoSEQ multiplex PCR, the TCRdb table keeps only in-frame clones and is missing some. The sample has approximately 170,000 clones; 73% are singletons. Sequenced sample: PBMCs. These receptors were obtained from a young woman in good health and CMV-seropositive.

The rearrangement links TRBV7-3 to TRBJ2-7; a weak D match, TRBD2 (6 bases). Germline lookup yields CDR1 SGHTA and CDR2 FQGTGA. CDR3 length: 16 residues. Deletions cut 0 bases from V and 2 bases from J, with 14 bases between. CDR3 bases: TGTGCCAGCAGCTTAACTGGAGGGACGGCCACCTACGAGCAGTACTTC. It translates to CASSLTGGTATYEQYF.

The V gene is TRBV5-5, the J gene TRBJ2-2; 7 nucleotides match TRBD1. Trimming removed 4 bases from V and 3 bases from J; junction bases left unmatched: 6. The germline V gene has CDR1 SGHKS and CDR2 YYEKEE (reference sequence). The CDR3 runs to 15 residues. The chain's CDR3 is CASSRAGGDTGELFF. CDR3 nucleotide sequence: TGTGCCAGCAGCCGGGCAGGGGGTGACACCGGGGAGCTGTTTTTT.

The CDR3 protein is CASSFKGQGAGEQYF. The CDR3 DNA sequence: TGTGCCAGCAGCTTTAAGGGACAGGGGGCGGGGGAGCAGTACTTC. The chain is built from TRBV7-3 and TRBJ2-7, with 12 bases matching TRBD1. J was trimmed by 7 bases and V by 3 bases; bases with no gene match: 7. CDR3 size: 15 residues. CDR1 and CDR2 (germline): SGHTA, FQGTGA.

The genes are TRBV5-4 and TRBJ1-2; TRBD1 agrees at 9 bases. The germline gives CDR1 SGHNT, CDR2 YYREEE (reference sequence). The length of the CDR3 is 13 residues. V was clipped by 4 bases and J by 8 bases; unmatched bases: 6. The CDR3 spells CASSQGQGGGYTF. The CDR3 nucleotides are TGTGCCAGCAGCCAGGGACAGGGCGGGGGCTACACCTTC.

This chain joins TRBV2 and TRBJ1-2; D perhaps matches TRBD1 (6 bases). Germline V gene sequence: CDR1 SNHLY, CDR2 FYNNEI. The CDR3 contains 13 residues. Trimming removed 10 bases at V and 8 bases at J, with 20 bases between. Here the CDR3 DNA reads TGTGCCAACCCACAGGGCCCTCTGGAAGGCTACACCTTC. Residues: CANPQGPLEGYTF.

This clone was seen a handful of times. The CDR3: CSVGGHVRGYTF. The CDR3 nucleotides read TGCAGCGTTGGGGGCCACGTTAGGGGCTACACCTTC. This sequence joins TRBV29-1 and TRBJ1-2; maybe TRBD1 (5 bases). CDR3 size: 12 residues. Between the trimmed V and J ends, which lost 4 bases and 8 bases, there was a span of 14 bases. Germline assignment: CDR1 SQVTM and CDR2 ANQGSEA.

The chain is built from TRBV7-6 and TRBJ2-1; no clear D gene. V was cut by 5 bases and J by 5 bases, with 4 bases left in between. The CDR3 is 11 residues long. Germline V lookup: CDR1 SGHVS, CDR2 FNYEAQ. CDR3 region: CASSPHNEQFF. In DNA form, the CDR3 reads TGTGCCAGCAGCCCTCACAATGAGCAGTTCTTC.

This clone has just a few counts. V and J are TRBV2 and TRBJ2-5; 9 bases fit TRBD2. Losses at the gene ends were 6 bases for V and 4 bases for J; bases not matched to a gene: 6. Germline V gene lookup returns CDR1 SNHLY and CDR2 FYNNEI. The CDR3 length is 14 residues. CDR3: CASSHGTSRETQYF. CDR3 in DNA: TGTGCCAGCAGCCATGGGACTAGCAGAGAGACCCAGTACTTC.

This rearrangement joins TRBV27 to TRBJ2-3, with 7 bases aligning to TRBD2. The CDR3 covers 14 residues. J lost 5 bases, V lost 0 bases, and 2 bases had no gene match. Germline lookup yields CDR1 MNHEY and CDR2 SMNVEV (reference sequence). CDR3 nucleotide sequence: TGTGCCAGCAGTTTATCTGGCGGGGGAGATACGCAGTATTTT. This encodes CASSLSGGGDTQYF.

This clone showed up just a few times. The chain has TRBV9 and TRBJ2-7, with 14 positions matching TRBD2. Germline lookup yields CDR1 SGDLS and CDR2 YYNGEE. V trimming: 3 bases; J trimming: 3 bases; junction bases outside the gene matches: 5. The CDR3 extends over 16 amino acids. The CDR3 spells CASSGEGTSGGYEQYF. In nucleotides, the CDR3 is TGTGCCAGCAGCGGCGAGGGGACTAGCGGGGGCTACGAGCAGTACTTC.

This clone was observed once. In nucleotides, the CDR3 is TGTGCCTGGAGTAATACAGGGATGGCCTATGGCTACACCTTC. This codes for CAWSNTGMAYGYTF. This chain links TRBV30 with TRBJ1-2; a possible D gene is TRBD1 (6 bases). CDR1 and CDR2 from the germline V gene are GTSNPN and SVGIG (reference sequence). The CDR3 is 14 amino acids. V lost 2 bases, J lost 4 bases, and 14 bases lay in between.

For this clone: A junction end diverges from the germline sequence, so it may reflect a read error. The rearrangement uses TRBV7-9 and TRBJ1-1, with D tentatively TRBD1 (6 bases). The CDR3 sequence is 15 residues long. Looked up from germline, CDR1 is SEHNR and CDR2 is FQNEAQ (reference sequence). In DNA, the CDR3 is TGTTCCAGCAGCTTTAACAGGGCCCTTGAGTCCGAAGCTTTCTTT. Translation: CSSSFNRALESEAFF. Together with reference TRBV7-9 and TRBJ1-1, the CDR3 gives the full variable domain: DTGVSQNPRHKITKRGQNVTFRCDPISEHNRLYWYRQTLGQGPEFLTYFQNEAQLEKSRLLSDRFSAERPKGSFSTLEIQRTEQGDSAMYLCSSSFNRALESEAFFGQGTRLTVV.

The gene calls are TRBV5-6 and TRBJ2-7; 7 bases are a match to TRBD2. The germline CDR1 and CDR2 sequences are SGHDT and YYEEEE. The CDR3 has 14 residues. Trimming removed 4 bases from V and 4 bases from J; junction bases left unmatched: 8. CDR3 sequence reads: CASSEWGGKYEQYF. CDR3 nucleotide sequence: TGTGCCAGCAGCGAGTGGGGGGGGAAGTACGAGCAGTACTTC.

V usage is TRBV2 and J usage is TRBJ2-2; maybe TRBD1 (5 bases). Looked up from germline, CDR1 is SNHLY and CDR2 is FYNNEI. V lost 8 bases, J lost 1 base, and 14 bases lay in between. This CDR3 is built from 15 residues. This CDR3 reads CASRWAGQNTGELFF. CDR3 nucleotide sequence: TGTGCCAGCCGATGGGCAGGGCAGAACACCGGGGAGCTGTTTTTT.

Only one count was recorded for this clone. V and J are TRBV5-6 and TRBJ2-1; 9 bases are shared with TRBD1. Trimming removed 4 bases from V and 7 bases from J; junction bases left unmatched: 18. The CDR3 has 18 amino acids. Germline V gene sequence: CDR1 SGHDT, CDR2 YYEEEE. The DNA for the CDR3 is TGTGCCAGCAGCCCGGGACAGGGAATCGGACTTGCCCGGAATGAGCAGTTCTTC. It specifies CASSPGQGIGLARNEQFF.

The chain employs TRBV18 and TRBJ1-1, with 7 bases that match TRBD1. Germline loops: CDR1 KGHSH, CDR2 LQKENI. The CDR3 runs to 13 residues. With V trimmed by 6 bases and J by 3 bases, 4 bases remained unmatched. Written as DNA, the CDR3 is TGTGCCAGCTCCGACAGGGTGGACACTGAAGCTTTCTTT. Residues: CASSDRVDTEAFF.

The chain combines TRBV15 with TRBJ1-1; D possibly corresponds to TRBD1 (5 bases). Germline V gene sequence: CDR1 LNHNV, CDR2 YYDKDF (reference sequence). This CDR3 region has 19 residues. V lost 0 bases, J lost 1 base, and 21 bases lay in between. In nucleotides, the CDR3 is TGTGCCACCAGCAGAGATTTTTACTCGTGGGGACTCACGAACACTGAAGCTTTCTTT. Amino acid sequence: CATSRDFYSWGLTNTEAFF.

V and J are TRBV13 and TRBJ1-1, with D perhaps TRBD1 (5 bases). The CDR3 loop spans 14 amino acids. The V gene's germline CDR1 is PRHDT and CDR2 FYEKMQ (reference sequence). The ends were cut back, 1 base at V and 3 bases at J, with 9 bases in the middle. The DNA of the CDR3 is TGTGCCAGCAGCTTAGACAGGCAAGACACTGAAGCTTTCTTT. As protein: CASSLDRQDTEAFF. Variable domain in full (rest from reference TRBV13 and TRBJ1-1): AAGVIQSPRHLIKEKRETATLKCYPIPRHDTVYWYQQGPGQDPQFLISFYEKMQSDKGSIPDRFSAQQFSDYHSELNMSSLELGDSALYFCASSLDRQDTEAFFGQGTRLTVV.

The CDR3 bases are TGCAGCGTTGATCTCAGGGGTTCTAATGAAAAACTGTTTTTT. As protein: CSVDLRGSNEKLFF. The chain joins TRBV29-1 to TRBJ1-4, with TRBD1 as a possible D gene (6 bases). The CDR3 is 14 amino acids. Trimming cost V 3 bases and J 3 bases, with 11 bases left between them. Germline V gene lookup returns CDR1 SQVTM and CDR2 ANQGSEA. Combining the CDR3 with reference TRBV29-1 and TRBJ1-4 gives the whole variable domain SAVISQKPSRDICQRGTSLTIQCQVDSQVTMMFWYRQQPGQSLTLIATANQGSEATYESGFVIDKFPISRPNLTFSTLTVSNMSPEDSSIYLCSVDLRGSNEKLFFGSGTQLSVL.

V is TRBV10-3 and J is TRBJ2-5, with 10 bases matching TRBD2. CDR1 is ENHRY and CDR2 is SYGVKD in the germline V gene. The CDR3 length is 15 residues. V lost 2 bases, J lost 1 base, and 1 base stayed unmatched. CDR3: CAISEASGGQETQYF. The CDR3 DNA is TGTGCCATCAGTGAGGCTAGCGGGGGCCAAGAGACCCAGTACTTC.

The CDR3 spells CASIPMWDGGRDTEAFF. CDR3 DNA sequence: TGTGCCAGCATCCCGATGTGGGACGGGGGTAGGGACACTGAAGCTTTCTTT. This chain connects TRBV28 to TRBJ1-1, with a tentative D call TRBD1 (5 bases). CDR3 length equals 17 residues. Germline CDR1 MDHEN, CDR2 SYDVKM. Trimming took off 7 bases at V and 3 bases at J, with 24 bases between the two ends.

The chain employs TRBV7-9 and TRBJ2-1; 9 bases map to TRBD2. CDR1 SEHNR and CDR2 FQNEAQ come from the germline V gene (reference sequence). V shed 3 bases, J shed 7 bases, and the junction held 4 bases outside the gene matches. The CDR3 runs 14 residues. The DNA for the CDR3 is TGTGCCAGCAGCTTCGCGGGGGGGCTGAATGAGCAGTTCTTC. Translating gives CASSFAGGLNEQFF.

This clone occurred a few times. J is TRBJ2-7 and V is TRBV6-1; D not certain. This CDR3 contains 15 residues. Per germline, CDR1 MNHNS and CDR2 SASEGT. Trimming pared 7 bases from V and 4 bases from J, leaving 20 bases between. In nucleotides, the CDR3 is TGTGCCAGCATCCCACGTGGGTGGCAGGCTTACGAGCAGTACTTC. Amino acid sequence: CASIPRGWQAYEQYF.

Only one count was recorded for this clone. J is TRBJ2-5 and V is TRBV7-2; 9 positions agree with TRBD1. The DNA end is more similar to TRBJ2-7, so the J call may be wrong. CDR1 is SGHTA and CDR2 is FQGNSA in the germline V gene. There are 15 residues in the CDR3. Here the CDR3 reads CASSMGQGWYYEQYF. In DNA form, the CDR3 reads TGTGCCAGCAGCATGGGACAGGGATGGTATTACGAGCAGTACTTC.

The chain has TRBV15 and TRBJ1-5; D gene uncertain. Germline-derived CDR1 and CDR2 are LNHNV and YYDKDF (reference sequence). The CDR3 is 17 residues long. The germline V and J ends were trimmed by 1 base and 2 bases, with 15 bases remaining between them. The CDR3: CATSRGLSFTGNQPQHF. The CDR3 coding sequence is TGTGCCACCAGCAGAGGTCTATCCTTTACCGGCAATCAGCCCCAGCATTTT.

CDR3 nucleotide sequence: TGCAGCGTTGAAGACGGGGGACAGGGGACTGAAGCTTTCTTT. Its translation is CSVEDGGQGTEAFF. The chain has TRBV29-1 and TRBJ1-1, with TRBD1 matching over 10 bases. The trim removed 0 bases at V and 5 bases at J, leaving 3 bases unmatched. Germline loops: CDR1 SQVTM, CDR2 ANQGSEA. There are 14 residues in the CDR3.

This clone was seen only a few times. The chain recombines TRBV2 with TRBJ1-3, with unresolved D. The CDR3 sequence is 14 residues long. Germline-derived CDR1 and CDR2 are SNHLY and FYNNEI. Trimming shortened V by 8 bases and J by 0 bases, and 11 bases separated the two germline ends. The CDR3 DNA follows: TGTGCCAGCTGCCGGGATGCCTCTGGAAACACCATATATTTT. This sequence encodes CASCRDASGNTIYF.

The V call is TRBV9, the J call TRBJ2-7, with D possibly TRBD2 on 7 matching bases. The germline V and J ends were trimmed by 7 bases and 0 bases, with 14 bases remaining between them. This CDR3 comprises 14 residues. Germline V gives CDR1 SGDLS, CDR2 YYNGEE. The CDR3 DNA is TGTGCCAGCGGGGGGGGGCCCGGCTCCTACGAGCAGTACTTC. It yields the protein CASGGGPGSYEQYF. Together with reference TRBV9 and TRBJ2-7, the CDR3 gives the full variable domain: DSGVTQTPKHLITATGQRVTLRCSPRSGDLSVYWYQQSLDQGLQFLIQYYNGEERAKGNILERFSAQQFPDLHSELNLSSLELGDSALYFCASGGGPGSYEQYFGPGTRLTVT.

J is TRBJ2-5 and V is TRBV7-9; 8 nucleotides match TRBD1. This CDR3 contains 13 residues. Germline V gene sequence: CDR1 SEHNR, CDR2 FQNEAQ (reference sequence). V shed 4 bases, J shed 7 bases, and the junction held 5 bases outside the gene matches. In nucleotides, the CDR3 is TGTGCCAGCAGCTCTGCAGGGACAGGGACCCAGTACTTC. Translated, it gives CASSSAGTGTQYF.

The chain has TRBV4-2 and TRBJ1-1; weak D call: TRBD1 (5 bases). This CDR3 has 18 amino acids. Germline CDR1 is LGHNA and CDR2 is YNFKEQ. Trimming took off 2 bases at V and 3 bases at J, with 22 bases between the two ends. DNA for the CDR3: TGTGCCAGCAGCCAATACATACCGGGAGCCCCGGGGGACACTGAAGCTTTCTTT. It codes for CASSQYIPGAPGDTEAFF.

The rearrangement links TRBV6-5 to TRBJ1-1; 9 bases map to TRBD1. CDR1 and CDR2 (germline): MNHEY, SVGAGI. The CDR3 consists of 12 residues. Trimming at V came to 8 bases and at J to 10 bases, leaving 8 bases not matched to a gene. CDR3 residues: CASGTGRSVAFF. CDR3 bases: TGTGCCAGCGGGACAGGGAGGTCAGTAGCTTTCTTT.